This T cell receptor beta chain came from a study of memory CD4+ T cells and cytomegalovirus serostatus. Single viable CD3+CD4+CD8-CD45RO+ cells were sorted as the memory CD4+ T cells. Here immunoSEQ multiplex PCR was the method, and the copy in TCRdb shows in-frame clones only, minus some. The sample has some 80,000 clones, 75% to 90% seen once. This sequence originates from an adult in good health and CMV-seronegative. The sample taken for sequencing was memory CD4+ T cells from blood.

In DNA form, the CDR3 reads TGTGCCAGCAGCTTAACCAGGGGCAACTACGAGCAGTACTTC. Residues: CASSLTRGNYEQYF. The chain combines TRBV11-2 with TRBJ2-7; TRBD1 might be the D (6 bases). The V end was cut by 2 bases, the J end by 3 bases, with 11 bases between. The CDR3 is made up of 14 amino acids. The germline V gene encodes CDR1 SGHAT and CDR2 FQNNGV.